What follows describes a single TCR beta chain. The sample is drawn from a study of CD8+ T cells in alopecia areata. Extracted from the samples, RNA was reverse transcribed into cDNA to serve as the sequencing template. Profiling relied on immunoSEQ multiplex PCR, and the TCRdb table lists in-frame clones only, not all of them. The table lists 25,000 or so clones, approximately 52% of them singletons. Per the germline V gene, CDR1 is SNHLY and CDR2 is FYNNEI. The CDR3 totals 15 residues. V was clipped by 3 bases and J by 5 bases, with 13 bases between them. The rearrangement links TRBV2 to TRBJ2-2; no clear D gene. Material for sequencing was NKG2D-high CD8+ T cells sorted from blood. This TCR came from a human donor with alopecia areata. The CDR3 DNA sequence: TGTGCCAGCAGTGATAGGGAAAAAGCAACCGGGGAGCTGTTTTTT. Protein sequence: CASSDREKATGELFF.